This T cell receptor (beta chain) is drawn from a study of cytomegalovirus exposure and HLA in healthy donors. Study observations and caveats: There were a few CMV-associated chains whose specificity for CMV antigens was confirmed in vitro.

Comment on this clone: Antigen: not known.

The assay was immunoSEQ multiplex PCR, and TCRdb's table has in-frame clones only and misses some. The sample contains some 78,000 clones, about 95% of which appear only once. Trimming cost V 3 bases and J 4 bases; bases outside gene matches: 6. CDR1 MGHRA and CDR2 YSYEKL come from the germline V gene. The CDR3 sequence is 15 residues long. This receptor was obtained from a man between 18 and 35 years old in good health and CMV-seropositive. The V call is TRBV4-1, the J call TRBJ1-1; 9 nucleotides align to TRBD1. The sample was PBMCs. CDR3 amino acids: CASSQIGQGSTEAFF. In nucleotides, the CDR3 is TGCGCCAGCAGCCAGATTGGACAGGGGAGCACTGAAGCTTTCTTT.